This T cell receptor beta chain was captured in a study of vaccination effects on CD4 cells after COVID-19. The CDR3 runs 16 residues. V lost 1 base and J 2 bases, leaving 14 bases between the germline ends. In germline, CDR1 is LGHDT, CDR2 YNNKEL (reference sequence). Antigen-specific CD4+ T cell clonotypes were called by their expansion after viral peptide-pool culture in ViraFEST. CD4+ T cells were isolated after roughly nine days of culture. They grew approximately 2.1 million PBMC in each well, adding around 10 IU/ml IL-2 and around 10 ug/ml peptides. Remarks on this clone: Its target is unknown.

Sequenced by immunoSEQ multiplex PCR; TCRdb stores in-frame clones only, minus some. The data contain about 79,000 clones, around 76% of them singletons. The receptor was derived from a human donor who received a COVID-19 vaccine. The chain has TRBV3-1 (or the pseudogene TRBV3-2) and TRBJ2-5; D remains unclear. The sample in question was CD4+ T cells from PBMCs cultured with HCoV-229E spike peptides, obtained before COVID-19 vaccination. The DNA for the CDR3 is TGTGCCAGCAGCCAAGGGGATAGGACGTTTCAAGAGACCCAGTACTTC. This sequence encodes CASSQGDRTFQETQYF.